This T cell receptor beta chain is drawn from a study of cytomegalovirus exposure and HLA in healthy donors. Study-level results: By a later analysis, the bulk of CMV-associated TCR beta chains appeared HLA-restricted.

The V gene's germline CDR1 is SGDLS and CDR2 YYNGEE. The CDR3 runs to 14 residues. Both 60 Vbeta primers and 13 Jbeta primers went into the PCR. Assay: immunoSEQ multiplex PCR; the TCRdb copy retains only in-frame clones and omits some. The repertoire holds 90,000 to 140,000 clones, with about three quarters as singletons. Turning to this clone: What it binds is not known. The junction and the germline gene differ at one end; a read error may be behind it.

The specimen was PBMCs. The TCR was taken from a male donor in good health and CMV-seronegative. This sequence joins TRBV9 and TRBJ2-7; 9 bases line up with TRBD2. DNA of the CDR3: TGTGCCAGCAGTCGTAGCGGGAGCTCCAACGAGCAGTACTTC. Translating it yields CASSRSGSSNEQYF.